A single sample gave rise to the 23 T cell receptor beta chains below, sequenced in a study of T cells after yellow fever vaccination. Via MiXCR, TCRdb re-called the 5' RACE reads, giving one row per CDR3 protein. The table shows about 340,000 distinct CDR3 sequences, with under 5% occurring only once. The sequences come from PBMCs, collected 5 days after the yellow fever booster vaccination. All receptors come from a man aged 18 to 29 who received the YFV17D yellow fever vaccine.

This clonotype has ten or more counts. The chain links TRBV7-2 to TRBJ1-4, with TRBD1 identical over 8 bases. The CDR3 has 18 amino acids. Trimming removed 5 bases from V and 0 bases from J; junction bases left unmatched: 11. Germline V gene data show CDR1 as SGHTA and CDR2 as FQGNSA. The CDR3 DNA sequence: TGTGCCAGCAGCCGAAGACAATTGGACAGGGCAACTAATGAAAAACTGTTTTTT. It specifies CASSRRQLDRATNEKLFF.

This clonotype came up a few times. The rearrangement links TRBV18 to TRBJ1-1; tentatively, D is TRBD1 (6 bases). Germline V lookup: CDR1 KGHSH, CDR2 LQKENI. Between the trimmed V and J ends, which lost 4 bases and 11 bases, there was a span of 17 bases. The CDR3 is 13 amino acids. CDR3 amino acids: CASSLQGDGLAFF. The CDR3 region has the DNA TGTGCCAGCTCACTACAGGGAGACGGATTGGCTTTCTTT.

This clonotype was seen more than once but under ten times. The CDR3, as DNA: TGTGCCAGCAGCCAGCGGGTGAACACCGGGGAGCTGTTTTTT. Encoded protein: CASSQRVNTGELFF. This rearrangement joins TRBV2 to TRBJ2-2; D is perhaps TRBD2 (6 bases). In germline, CDR1 is SNHLY, CDR2 FYNNEI. The V end lost 6 bases, the J end lost 1 base, and 9 bases lay between the germline ends. This CDR3 comprises 14 residues.

This clonotype was recorded many times. The gene calls are TRBV20-1 and TRBJ2-7, with 7 bases identical to TRBD1. The CDR3 has 12 amino acids. The V gene end was trimmed by 3 bases and the J gene end by 7 bases; junction bases not matched to a gene: 6. The V gene's germline CDR1 is DFQATT and CDR2 SNEGSKA (reference sequence). CDR3 region: CSASLTGQEQYF. The CDR3 nucleotides are TGCAGTGCTAGCCTGACAGGGCAAGAGCAGTACTTC.

This chain uses TRBV23-1 with TRBJ2-3; D unclear. TRBV23-1 is labeled an ORF, and its function is uncertain. This CDR3 has 21 amino acids. Between the trimmed V and J ends, which lost 1 base and 6 bases, there was a span of 32 bases. CDR3 sequence: CASSQFWSASDPPVLGDTQYF. Here the CDR3 DNA reads TGCGCCAGCAGTCAATTTTGGTCCGCTTCGGACCCCCCGGTGTTGGGTGATACGCAGTATTTT.

This clonotype came up a few times. CDR3 protein: CASSQERTGEETQYF. DNA for the CDR3: TGCGCCAGCAGCCAAGAAAGGACAGGGGAAGAGACCCAGTACTTC. The chain carries TRBV4-3 and TRBJ2-5, with 9 nucleotides matching TRBD1. The J segment lost 3 bases and the V segment lost 0 bases, leaving 2 bases of the junction unmatched. The CDR3 is made up of 15 amino acids. Germline assignment: CDR1 LGHNA and CDR2 YSLEER.

This clonotype was seen repeatedly, ten times or more. This chain joins TRBV7-9 and TRBJ2-5; maybe TRBD2 (6 bases). This CDR3 region has 17 residues. The germline V gene has CDR1 SEHNR and CDR2 FQNEAQ (reference sequence). With 5 bases removed from V and 1 base from J, the gap between germline ends came to 20 bases. CDR3 in DNA: TGTGCCAGCAGCGACACCCGCGTAGGAGGGATCCAAGAGACCCAGTACTTC. Protein: CASSDTRVGGIQETQYF.

The chain uses TRBV7-2 and TRBJ2-7; tentatively, D is TRBD2 (6 bases). V was cut by 1 base and J by 3 bases, with 10 bases left in between. This CDR3 is 14 amino acids long. Germline lookup yields CDR1 SGHTA and CDR2 FQGNSA. Here the CDR3 reads CASSLGGAIYEQYF. In DNA, the CDR3 is TGTGCCAGCAGCTTAGGCGGGGCTATCTACGAGCAGTACTTC.

The rearrangement links TRBV4-1 to TRBJ2-2; D might be TRBD1 (7 bases). V was clipped by 4 bases and J by 6 bases, with 9 bases between them. Germline values: CDR1 MGHRA, CDR2 YSYEKL. This CDR3 is 13 amino acids long. The CDR3 region has the DNA TGCGCCAGCAGCCGGAGGGGGCCCGGGGAGCTGTTTTTT. Encoded protein: CASSRRGPGELFF.

The gene calls are TRBV29-1 and TRBJ1-1; D not certain. CDR3 length equals 13 residues. CDR1 is SQVTM, CDR2 ANQGSEA, per germline. Trimming cost V 3 bases and J 1 base, with 9 bases left between them. DNA for the CDR3: TGCAGCGTTGACTCCCCTGAGAACACTGAAGCTTTCTTT. Translated, it gives CSVDSPENTEAFF.

This clonotype was counted only a few times. The chain couples TRBV20-1 to TRBJ2-7; 7 bases are shared with TRBD2. The CDR3 is made up of 13 amino acids. CDR1 and CDR2 (germline): DFQATT, SNEGSKA (reference sequence). V lost 6 bases and J lost 0; bases outside the gene matches: 5. The CDR3 sequence: CSAGEGSSYEQYF. The CDR3 DNA sequence: TGCAGTGCCGGGGAGGGCAGCTCCTACGAGCAGTACTTC.

The CDR3 coding sequence is TGCGCCAGCAGCCCGACCGGGACAGGGGTCGGCGAGCAGTACTTC. As protein: CASSPTGTGVGEQYF. V gene TRBV5-1 combines with J gene TRBJ2-7, with 10 bases identical to TRBD1. The V and J ends lost 4 bases and 6 bases, in that order; junction bases with no gene match: 10. The CDR3 is 15 residues long. Germline CDR1 reads SGHRS; CDR2 reads YFSETQ.

This clonotype was seen just once. An end of the junction differs from the germline gene, which may be a read error. This rearrangement joins TRBV5-4 to TRBJ2-2, with D possibly TRBD1 on 7 matching bases. Germline lookup yields CDR1 SGHNT and CDR2 YYREEE (reference sequence). This CDR3 contains 14 residues. The DNA of the CDR3 is TGTGCCAGCAGCTCCACACAGGGGTCCGGGGAGGTGTTTTTT. It translates to CASSSTQGSGEVFF.

Ten or more counts support this clonotype. This chain uses TRBV28 with TRBJ1-4; no clear D. Germline V CDR1 and CDR2: MDHEN, SYDVKM. V gave up 2 bases and J gave up 3 bases, with 7 bases separating them. This CDR3 has 14 amino acids. CDR3 nucleotide sequence: TGTGCCAGCAGTTTAGCGCAGGCTAATGAAAAACTGTTTTTT. Its translation is CASSLAQANEKLFF.

V usage is TRBV4-1 and J usage is TRBJ2-5; TRBD2 agrees at 13 bases. After removal of 2 bases from V and 5 bases from J, the junction contained 2 bases not matched to a gene. This CDR3 is 15 amino acids long. Germline V gene data show CDR1 as MGHRA and CDR2 as YSYEKL. The CDR3 region has the DNA TGCGCCAGCAGCCAATCGACTAGCGGGGGGGAGACCCAGTACTTC. This translates into CASSQSTSGGETQYF.

In its sample, this clonotype was seen a few times. J is TRBJ2-5 and V is TRBV7-9; D call uncertain. Germline assignment: CDR1 SEHNR and CDR2 FQNEAQ (reference sequence). The CDR3 totals 17 residues. V was pared by 4 bases and J by 0 bases, with 18 bases between. The CDR3 DNA reads as TGTGCCAGCAGCTCCCAACCGACCGCTGAATACCAAGAGACCCAGTACTTC. It encodes CASSSQPTAEYQETQYF.

This clonotype occurred a few times. The chain combines TRBV30 with TRBJ2-7; tentatively, D is TRBD1 or TRBD2 (5 bases each). V was pared by 3 bases and J by 2 bases, with 14 bases between. Germline V lookup: CDR1 GTSNPN, CDR2 SVGIG (reference sequence). This CDR3 comprises 14 residues. The CDR3 sequence is CAWRAGRGAYEQYF. The CDR3 coding sequence is TGTGCCTGGAGGGCCGGACGAGGGGCCTACGAGCAGTACTTC.

This clonotype came up a few times. The chain has TRBV4-3 and TRBJ1-2; D remains ambiguous. The CDR3 loop spans 15 amino acids. Looked up from germline, CDR1 is LGHNA and CDR2 is YSLEER. V shed 4 bases and J shed 4 bases, with 16 bases lying between them. CDR3 in amino acids: CASSPLQQLLYGYTF. For the CDR3, the DNA is TGCGCCAGCAGCCCCCTCCAACAGTTACTCTATGGCTACACCTTC.

This chain uses TRBV7-3 with TRBJ2-5; 10 bases agree with TRBD2. The germline V gene encodes CDR1 SGHTA and CDR2 FQGTGA. Trimming took 4 bases from V and 5 from J; bases not matched to a gene: 10. The CDR3 runs 16 residues. Written as DNA, the CDR3 is TGTGCCAGCAGCTGGGGGAATAGCGGGGGGCTGGAGACCCAGTACTTC. This codes for CASSWGNSGGLETQYF.

This clonotype was recorded at least ten times. CDR3 in amino acids: CASSFRQAGTDTQYF. As DNA, the CDR3 is TGTGCCAGCAGCTTCAGACAGGCGGGCACAGATACGCAGTATTTT. This chain uses TRBV7-9 with TRBJ2-3, with TRBD1 as a possible D gene (6 bases). This CDR3 contains 15 residues. V was clipped by 3 bases and J by 1 base, with 11 bases between them. Germline CDR1 reads SEHNR; CDR2 reads FQNEAQ (reference sequence).

This clonotype was detected ten times or more. The chain is built from TRBV4-3 and TRBJ2-3; maybe TRBD1 (5 bases). The V end lost 4 bases, the J end lost 3 bases, and 23 bases lay between the germline ends. The germline gives CDR1 LGHNA, CDR2 YSLEER. The CDR3 contains 18 residues. CDR3: CASSPSLLDSHGTDTQYF. The CDR3 DNA reads as TGCGCCAGCAGCCCCTCCCTACTTGACAGCCACGGGACAGATACGCAGTATTTT.

This rearrangement joins TRBV3-1 to TRBJ1-1, with D possibly matching TRBD1 (6 bases). Trimming shortened V by 4 bases and J by 1 base, and 10 bases separated the two germline ends. This CDR3 contains 14 residues. Germline-derived CDR1 and CDR2 are LGHDT and YNNKEL (reference sequence). The CDR3 protein is CASSPPDRNTEAFF. The CDR3 nucleotides are TGTGCCAGCAGCCCACCGGACAGGAACACTGAAGCTTTCTTT.

The rearrangement joins TRBV20-1 to TRBJ2-1; perhaps D is TRBD1 or TRBD2 (6 bases each). Deletions cut 5 bases from V and 3 bases from J, with 14 bases between. The CDR3 length is 14 residues. CDR1 and CDR2 from the germline V gene are DFQATT and SNEGSKA (reference sequence). CDR3 sequence reads: CSARGRGHYNEQFF. CDR3 nucleotides: TGCAGTGCTCGAGGACGGGGGCACTACAATGAGCAGTTCTTC.